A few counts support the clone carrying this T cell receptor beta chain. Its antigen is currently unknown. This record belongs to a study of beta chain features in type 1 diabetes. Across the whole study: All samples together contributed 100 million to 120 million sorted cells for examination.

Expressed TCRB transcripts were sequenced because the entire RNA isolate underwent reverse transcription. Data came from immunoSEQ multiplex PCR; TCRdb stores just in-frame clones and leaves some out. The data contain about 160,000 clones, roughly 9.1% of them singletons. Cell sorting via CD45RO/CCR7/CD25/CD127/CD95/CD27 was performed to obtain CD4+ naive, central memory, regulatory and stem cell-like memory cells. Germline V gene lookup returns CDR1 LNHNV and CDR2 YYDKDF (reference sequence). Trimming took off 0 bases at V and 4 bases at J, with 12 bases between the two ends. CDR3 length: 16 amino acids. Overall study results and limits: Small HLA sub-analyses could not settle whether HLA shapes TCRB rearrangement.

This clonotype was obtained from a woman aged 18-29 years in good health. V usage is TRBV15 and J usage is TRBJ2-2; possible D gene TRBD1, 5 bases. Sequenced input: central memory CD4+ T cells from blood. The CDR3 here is CATSREEGRATGELFF. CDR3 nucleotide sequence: TGTGCCACCAGCAGAGAGGAAGGCAGGGCCACCGGGGAGCTGTTTTTT.